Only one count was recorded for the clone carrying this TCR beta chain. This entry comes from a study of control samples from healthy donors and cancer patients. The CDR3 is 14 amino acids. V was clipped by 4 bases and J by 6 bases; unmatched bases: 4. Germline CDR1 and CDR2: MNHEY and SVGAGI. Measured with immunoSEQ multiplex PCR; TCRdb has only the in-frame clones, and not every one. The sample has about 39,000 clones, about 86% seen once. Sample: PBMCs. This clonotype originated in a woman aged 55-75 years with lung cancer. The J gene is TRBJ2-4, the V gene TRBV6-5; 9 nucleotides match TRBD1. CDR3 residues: CASSLTGGGNIQYF. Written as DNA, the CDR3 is TGTGCCAGCAGTTTAACAGGGGGCGGAAACATTCAGTACTTC.